Below are 29 T cell receptor beta chains sequenced from a single sample in a study of blood T cell repertoires in COVID-19. This table comes from immunoSEQ multiplex PCR, and its TCRdb copy is limited to in-frame clones, with some not included. The profile shows roughly 45,000 clones, around 81% of them singletons. The sample taken for sequencing was peripheral blood. These receptors all come from a man aged 45-65 years with active COVID-19.

J is TRBJ2-2 and V is TRBV29-1; 8 nucleotides align to TRBD2. Trimming cost V 7 bases and J 5 bases; bases outside gene matches: 12. Germline values: CDR1 SQVTM, CDR2 ANQGSEA. The CDR3 is made up of 15 amino acids. CDR3 region: CSGRVGRAGTGELFF. Here the CDR3 DNA reads TGCAGCGGGCGAGTCGGGAGGGCCGGAACCGGGGAGCTGTTTTTT.

In this sample, this clone turned up once. The rearrangement uses TRBV7-3 and TRBJ1-1, with TRBD1 matching over 7 bases. The CDR3 has 17 residues. Germline V CDR1 and CDR2: SGHTA, FQGTGA. V was pared by 2 bases and J by 4 bases, with 13 bases of the junction left unmatched. CDR3 in amino acids: CASSLEVGQDRVTEAFF. The CDR3 DNA follows: TGTGCCAGCAGCTTAGAAGTTGGACAGGATAGGGTCACTGAAGCTTTCTTT.

Turning to this clone: The junction and the germline gene differ at one end; a read error may be behind it. The gene calls are TRBV7-2 and TRBJ2-5, with D hard to call. This CDR3 is 11 amino acids long. Germline V lookup: CDR1 SGHTA, CDR2 FQGNSA. CDR3 nucleotide sequence: TGTGCCAACAGCTTTAAAGAGACCCAGTACTTC. It specifies CANSFKETQYF.

The V gene is TRBV5-6, the J gene TRBJ2-7, with TRBD2 matching 7 bases. This CDR3 comprises 12 residues. V shed 4 bases, J shed 6 bases, and the junction held 4 bases outside the gene matches. CDR1 SGHDT and CDR2 YYEEEE come from the germline V gene. For the CDR3, the DNA is TGTGCCAGCAGCCCGGGGGGTGGCGAGCAGTACTTC. This encodes CASSPGGGEQYF.

This rearrangement joins TRBV7-9 to TRBJ2-2; D might be TRBD1 (6 bases). The CDR3 totals 13 residues. The germline CDR1 and CDR2 sequences are SEHNR and FQNEAQ (reference sequence). Trimming removed 6 bases from V and 9 bases from J, with 14 bases in between. The DNA for the CDR3 is TGTGCCAGCAGTCTTACCGGGACAAGGGAGCTGTTTTTT. Translating gives CASSLTGTRELFF.

The rearrangement joins TRBV29-1 to TRBJ2-7; 10 bases are a match to TRBD1. V lost 7 bases to trimming and J lost 3 bases; unmatched junction nucleotides: 9. CDR3 length: 14 amino acids. Germline CDR1 reads SQVTM; CDR2 reads ANQGSEA. CDR3 residues: CSAVPGQGHYEQYF. CDR3 DNA: TGCAGCGCCGTCCCGGGACAGGGGCACTACGAGCAGTACTTC.

In this sample, this clone turned up once. V usage is TRBV5-1 and J usage is TRBJ1-5; D is unclear. Germline CDR1 SGHRS, CDR2 YFSETQ. The CDR3 runs 12 residues. V was shortened by 0 bases and J by 9 bases, with 7 bases between the two germline ends. The CDR3 DNA sequence: TGCGCCAGCAGCTTGGCAGGCTGGCCCCAGCATTTT. It is translated as CASSLAGWPQHF. The variable domain in full, with the rest retrieved from reference TRBV5-1 and TRBJ1-5, is KAGVTQTPRYLIKTRGQQVTLSCSPISGHRSVSWYQQTPGQGLQFLFEYFSETQRNKGNFPGRFSGRQFSNSRSEMNVSTLELGDSALYLCASSLAGWPQHFGDGTRLSIL.

The rearrangement joins TRBV7-2 to TRBJ2-5; the match to TRBD1 covers 7 bases. This CDR3 has 16 residues. With V trimmed by 6 bases and J by 3 bases, 13 bases remained unmatched. Germline V CDR1 and CDR2: SGHTA, FQGNSA. Here the CDR3 DNA reads TGTGCCAGCAGACCCACCGGGACAGTCGTAAAAGAGACCCAGTACTTC. It translates to CASRPTGTVVKETQYF.

The genes are TRBV28 and TRBJ2-5; TRBD2 matches 9 bases. The ends lost 3 bases at V and 4 bases at J; junction bases unmatched: 3. The germline CDR1 and CDR2 sequences are MDHEN and SYDVKM. The CDR3 is made up of 14 amino acids. Written as DNA, the CDR3 is TGTGCCAGCAGTTTCTCTAGCGGGACAGAGACCCAGTACTTC. Residues: CASSFSSGTETQYF.

This clone was detected only a few times. The V call is TRBV21-1, the J call TRBJ2-3; the DNA was not compared with TRBD1, the D call given in the table. TRBV21-1 is assigned pseudogene status. The CDR3 totals 14 residues. This chain's CDR3 is CASRQGRFPDTQYF. The CDR3 DNA reads as TGTGCCAGCAGACAGGGGCGGTTCCCAGATACGCAGTATTTT.

This sequence joins TRBV11-2 and TRBJ2-3; TRBD2 aligns across 7 bases. V lost 4 bases and J lost 0; bases outside the gene matches: 4. The CDR3 runs 15 residues. Germline assignment: CDR1 SGHAT and CDR2 FQNNGV. This CDR3 is CASSSAGDSTDTQYF. CDR3 in DNA: TGTGCCAGCAGCTCCGCGGGGGACAGCACAGATACGCAGTATTTT.

V usage is TRBV14 and J usage is TRBJ1-5; TRBD1 might be the D (6 bases). The V and J ends lost 3 bases and 7 bases respectively, with 10 bases between them. This CDR3 spans 13 amino acids. Germline CDR1 reads SGHDN; CDR2 reads FVKESK. The chain's CDR3 is CASSQRGGQPQHF. CDR3 in DNA: TGTGCCAGCAGCCAGAGGGGGGGCCAGCCCCAGCATTTT.

This clone came up once. The chain carries TRBV6-5 and TRBJ2-1, with TRBD1 identical over 8 bases. There are 14 residues in the CDR3. With 8 bases clipped from V and 4 bases from J, the junction kept 7 bases outside the gene matches. CDR1 is MNHEY and CDR2 is SVGAGI in the germline V gene. CDR3 coding DNA: TGTGCCAGCCGCGGCAGGGGGCTGTACAATGAGCAGTTCTTC. Its protein product is CASRGRGLYNEQFF.

The rearrangement joins TRBV18 to TRBJ2-3; 10 positions agree with TRBD2. Losses at the gene ends were 6 bases for V and 4 bases for J; bases not matched to a gene: 7. The CDR3 consists of 15 residues. Germline V gene sequence: CDR1 KGHSH, CDR2 LQKENI. CDR3 loop: CASSPGTSEADTQYF. The CDR3 region has the DNA TGTGCCAGCTCGCCGGGGACTAGCGAGGCAGATACGCAGTATTTT.

This rearrangement joins TRBV11-2 to TRBJ2-1, with D hard to call. V lost 5 bases to trimming and J lost 3 bases, with 8 bases between them. Germline CDR1 reads SGHAT; CDR2 reads FQNNGV. This CDR3 comprises 13 residues. CDR3 residues: CASSPTNYNEQFF. In nucleotides, the CDR3 is TGTGCCAGCAGCCCTACTAACTACAATGAGCAGTTCTTC.

The rearrangement joins TRBV6-1 to TRBJ2-3; 7 positions match TRBD2. Germline V gene data show CDR1 as MNHNS and CDR2 as SASEGT. The CDR3 is 18 residues long. The trim removed 1 base at V and 0 bases at J, leaving 10 bases unmatched. CDR3 amino acids: CASSEELPSGTSTDTQYF. CDR3 sequence (DNA): TGTGCCAGCAGTGAAGAACTTCCTAGCGGAACTAGCACAGATACGCAGTATTTT.

This chain uses TRBV7-2 with TRBJ2-3; D may be TRBD2 (6 bases). The CDR3 has 15 amino acids. Per germline, CDR1 SGHTA and CDR2 FQGNSA. Trimming cost V 1 base and J 4 bases, with 12 bases left between them. The CDR3 DNA reads as TGTGCCAGCAGCTTAGGGCCGTGGGGGGCAGATACGCAGTATTTT. Translated, it gives CASSLGPWGADTQYF. The variable domain in full, with the rest retrieved from reference TRBV7-2 and TRBJ2-3, is GAGVSQSPSNKVTEKGKDVELRCDPISGHTALYWYRQSLGQGLEFLIYFQGNSAPDKSGLPSDRFSAERTGGSVSTLTIQRTQQEDSAVYLCASSLGPWGADTQYFGPGTRLTVL.

V usage is TRBV6-5 and J usage is TRBJ1-3; 10 positions agree with TRBD1. CDR3 length: 16 residues. Germline V gives CDR1 MNHEY, CDR2 SVGAGI. The trim removed 0 bases at V and 2 bases at J, leaving 1 base unmatched. The CDR3 region has the DNA TGTGCCAGCAGTTACTCGGGACAGGGGACTGGAAACACCATATATTTT. It codes for CASSYSGQGTGNTIYF.

The chain combines TRBV25-1 with TRBJ1-2; D is perhaps TRBD1 (6 bases). The ends were cut back, 4 bases at V and 4 bases at J, with 13 bases in the middle. The germline V gene has CDR1 MGHDK and CDR2 SYGVNS. This CDR3 comprises 14 residues. The CDR3 reads CASSGPGASYGYTF. DNA of the CDR3: TGTGCCAGCAGTGGCCCAGGGGCCAGCTATGGCTACACCTTC.

This rearrangement joins TRBV2 to TRBJ2-1; 7 nucleotides line up with TRBD1. The CDR3 totals 14 residues. Germline V gives CDR1 SNHLY, CDR2 FYNNEI. V lost 11 bases to trimming and J lost 4 bases; unmatched junction nucleotides: 11. The CDR3 protein is CAGSGTDSYNEQFF. DNA of the CDR3: TGTGCCGGATCCGGGACAGATTCTTACAATGAGCAGTTCTTC.

The chain couples TRBV29-1 to TRBJ2-7; 8 positions match TRBD1. Trimming at V came to 6 bases and at J to 2 bases, leaving 3 bases not matched to a gene. Germline V gives CDR1 SQVTM, CDR2 ANQGSEA. The CDR3 loop spans 12 amino acids. Written as DNA, the CDR3 is TGCAGCGTCCGGGGACAGGCCTACGAGCAGTACTTC. Encoded protein: CSVRGQAYEQYF.

The chain joins TRBV5-1 to TRBJ1-3; tentative D call: TRBD1 (6 bases). V lost 4 bases and J lost 1, with 15 bases in between. Per the germline V gene, CDR1 is SGHRS and CDR2 is YFSETQ. The length of the CDR3 is 16 residues. The CDR3: CASSPNTGTSGNTIYF. The CDR3, as DNA: TGCGCCAGCAGCCCTAACACCGGGACATCTGGAAACACCATATATTTT. The whole variable domain, filled in from reference TRBV5-1 and TRBJ1-3, reads KAGVTQTPRYLIKTRGQQVTLSCSPISGHRSVSWYQQTPGQGLQFLFEYFSETQRNKGNFPGRFSGRQFSNSRSEMNVSTLELGDSALYLCASSPNTGTSGNTIYFGEGSWLTVV.

The chain uses TRBV11-2 and TRBJ2-3; 10 nucleotides align to TRBD1. V gave up 4 bases and J gave up 0 bases; unmatched junction bases: 7. Germline-derived CDR1 and CDR2 are SGHAT and FQNNGV. The CDR3 contains 17 residues. This CDR3 is CASSSRTGGDSTDTQYF. The CDR3 DNA is TGTGCCAGCAGCTCCCGGACAGGGGGGGATAGCACAGATACGCAGTATTTT.

This sequence joins TRBV9 and TRBJ1-2, with 10 bases lining up with TRBD1. Trimming removed 4 bases from V and 5 bases from J; junction bases left unmatched: 5. This CDR3 is 14 amino acids long. The germline gives CDR1 SGDLS, CDR2 YYNGEE. The CDR3 is CASSTQDRGYGYTF. Written as DNA, the CDR3 is TGTGCCAGCAGCACCCAGGACAGGGGGTATGGCTACACCTTC.

This sequence joins TRBV18 and TRBJ2-7; TRBD1 agrees at 9 bases. After removal of 6 bases from V and 0 bases from J, the junction contained 6 bases not matched to a gene. The CDR3 contains 15 residues. Germline-derived CDR1 and CDR2 are KGHSH and LQKENI. CDR3 DNA sequence: TGTGCCAGCTCGCAGGGACAGGGATTCTCCTACGAGCAGTACTTC. Its translation is CASSQGQGFSYEQYF.

The gene calls are TRBV28 and TRBJ1-1; tentatively, D is TRBD1 (5 bases). Deletions cut 4 bases from V and 2 bases from J, with 11 bases between. This CDR3 is 14 amino acids long. Per the germline V gene, CDR1 is MDHEN and CDR2 is SYDVKM. CDR3 bases: TGTGCCAGCAGTTCCCTAGGGGAAAACACTGAAGCTTTCTTT. Protein sequence: CASSSLGENTEAFF.

This chain joins TRBV11-2 and TRBJ2-1, with 10 bases identical to TRBD2. Germline V gives CDR1 SGHAT, CDR2 FQNNGV. The CDR3 runs 15 residues. Trimming removed 3 bases from V and 7 bases from J; junction bases left unmatched: 6. The CDR3 sequence: CASSFPAGGNNEQFF. The CDR3 DNA follows: TGTGCCAGCAGCTTCCCAGCGGGAGGGAATAATGAGCAGTTCTTC.

The rearrangement joins TRBV5-1 to TRBJ1-1; perhaps TRBD1 as D (6 bases). This CDR3 is 14 amino acids long. Germline V gene sequence: CDR1 SGHRS, CDR2 YFSETQ. Trimming stripped 3 bases from V and 1 base from J, with 10 bases between. CDR3 in amino acids: CASSSQGQNTEAFF. The CDR3, as DNA: TGCGCCAGCAGCTCTCAGGGACAGAACACTGAAGCTTTCTTT.

The chain couples TRBV18 to TRBJ2-3; maybe TRBD1 (7 bases). The CDR3 runs to 16 residues. Germline V gene data show CDR1 as KGHSH and CDR2 as LQKENI. The V end lost 4 bases, the J end lost 0 bases, and 14 bases lay between the germline ends. Here the CDR3 DNA reads TGTGCCAGCTCACTGACCCAGGGGGGAAGCACAGATACGCAGTATTTT. Encoded protein: CASSLTQGGSTDTQYF.